This TCR beta chain was observed in a study of blood T cell repertoires in COVID-19. Study details: Nucleic acid was either cDNA or gDNA, and it came from T cells, B-cell-depleted T cells, or PBMCs.

Looked up from germline, CDR1 is MDHEN and CDR2 is SYDVKM. The CDR3 has 15 residues. J gave up 1 base and V 4 bases, and 1 base lay outside the gene matches. Authors' methods: Amplified reference gene primers provided the basis for estimating nucleated cell counts. Method: immunoSEQ multiplex PCR; TCRdb's copy keeps in-frame clones and lacks some. V, J and clone size derive from that table, while D and trimming were established from the DNA sequence. The table has under 200,000 clones, about four fifths seen once. Sequencing was done on a sample of peripheral blood. The chain combines TRBV28 with TRBJ2-2, with 9 bases fitting TRBD1. The source of this sequence is a man between 65 and 85 years old with active or convalescent COVID-19. Written as DNA, the CDR3 is TGTGCCAGCAGTTGGACAGGGGAGAACACCGGGGAGCTGTTTTTT. Its protein product is CASSWTGENTGELFF.